This TCR beta chain came from a study of vaccination and CD4 T cells after COVID-19. Germline CDR1 is KGHDR and CDR2 is SFDVKD. CDR3 length: 16 amino acids. V lost 3 bases, J lost 5 bases, and 3 bases stayed unmatched. With the Oncomine TCR Beta short-read assay, DNA from cultured CD4+ T cells was sequenced. In TCRdb, the PCR reads were re-called with MiXCR into one record per CDR3 protein. The sample lists over 20,000 distinct CDR3 sequences; 38% were seen once. Treatment indicated: roughly 11-day PBMC culture with coronavirus spike peptide pools or control peptides (ViraFEST assay). This clonotype was picked up a small number of times. Antigen: not known.

The source is a human donor who received a COVID-19 vaccine. This chain uses TRBV24-1 with TRBJ2-3; 14 nucleotides line up with TRBD2. The sequencing used CD4+ T cells from blood, cultured in vitro, collected before SARS-CoV-2 vaccination. CDR3 in DNA: TGTGCCACCAGTGATAAGACTAGCGGGGGGGTAGATACGCAGTATTTT. It yields the protein CATSDKTSGGVDTQYF.